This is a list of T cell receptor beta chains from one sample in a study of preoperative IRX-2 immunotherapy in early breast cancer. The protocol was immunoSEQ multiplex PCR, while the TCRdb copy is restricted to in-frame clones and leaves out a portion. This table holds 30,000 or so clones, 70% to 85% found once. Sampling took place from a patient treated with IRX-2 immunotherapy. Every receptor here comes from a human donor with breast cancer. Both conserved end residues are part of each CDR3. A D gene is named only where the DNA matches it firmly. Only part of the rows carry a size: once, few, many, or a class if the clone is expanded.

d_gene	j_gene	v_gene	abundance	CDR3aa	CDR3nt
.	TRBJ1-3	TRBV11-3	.	CASSFQGGGNTIYF	TGTGCCAGCAGCTTCCAGGGCGGGGGAAACACCATATATTTT
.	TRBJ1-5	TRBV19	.	CASSKSGYTQHF	TGTGCCAGTAGTAAGTCAGGGTACACCCAGCATTTT
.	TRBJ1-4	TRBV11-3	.	CASSLDATNEKLFF	TGTGCCAGCAGCTTAGACGCAACTAATGAAAAACTGTTTTTT
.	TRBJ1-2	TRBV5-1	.	CASSLVAVGYGYTF	TGCGCCAGCAGCTTGGTTGCGGTGGGCTATGGCTACACCTTC
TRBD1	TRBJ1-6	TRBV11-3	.	CASSARQGRSPLHF	TGTGCCAGCAGCGCGCGACAGGGTAGATCACCCCTCCACTTT
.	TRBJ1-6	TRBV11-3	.	CASSFRPWGYNSPLHF	TGTGCCAGCAGCTTTAGACCCTGGGGGTATAATTCACCCCTCCACTTT
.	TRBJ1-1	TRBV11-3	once	CASSHRGEGDTEAFF	TGTGCCAGCAGCCACAGAGGGGAAGGGGACACTGAAGCTTTCTTT
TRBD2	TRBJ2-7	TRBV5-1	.	CASSLASGLAGGYEQYF	TGCGCCAGCAGCTTGGCCAGCGGGCTAGCGGGGGGCTACGAGCAGTACTTC
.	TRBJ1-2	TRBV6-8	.	CASGTLGRVGYGYTF	TGTGCCAGCGGAACACTTGGACGGGTTGGCTATGGCTACACCTTC
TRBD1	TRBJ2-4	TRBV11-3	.	CASSFGTGVLVDIQYF	TGTGCCAGCAGCTTCGGGACAGGGGTTTTGGTTGACATTCAGTACTTC
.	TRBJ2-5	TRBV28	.	CASRDLGETQYF	TGTGCCAGCCGGGACTTAGGGGAGACCCAGTACTTC
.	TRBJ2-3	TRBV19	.	CASSILGGAGTDTQYF	TGTGCCAGTAGTATTCTTGGAGGAGCGGGCACAGATACGCAGTATTTT
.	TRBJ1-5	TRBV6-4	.	CASSYRGPQHF	TGTGCCAGCAGTTACCGAGGGCCCCAGCATTTT
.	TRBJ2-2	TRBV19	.	CASSIVVGTGELFF	TGTGCCAGTAGTATTGTCGTGGGAACCGGGGAGCTGTTTTTT
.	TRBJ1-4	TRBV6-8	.	CAIAPGQREKLFF	TGTGCCATCGCTCCGGGACAAAGGGAAAAACTGTTTTTT
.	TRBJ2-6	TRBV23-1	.	CASSLINRAGANVLTF	TGCGCCAGCAGCCTAATAAACAGGGCCGGGGCCAACGTCCTGACTTTC
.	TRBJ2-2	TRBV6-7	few	CANRTSTGELFF	TGTGCCAACCGGACCAGCACCGGGGAGCTGTTTTTT
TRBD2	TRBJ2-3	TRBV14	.	CASSQRGARLATTDTQYF	TGTGCCAGCAGCCAGCGGGGGGCCAGACTAGCGACCACAGATACGCAGTATTTT
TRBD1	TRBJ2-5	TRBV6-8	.	CASSRQGDWETQYF	TGTGCCAGCAGCCGACAGGGGGATTGGGAGACCCAGTACTTC
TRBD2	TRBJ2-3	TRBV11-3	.	CASSPPSGGTDTQYF	TGTGCCAGCAGCCCCCCCAGCGGGGGCACAGATACGCAGTATTTT
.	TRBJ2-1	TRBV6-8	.	CASSYPGTPKGKYNEQFF	TGTGCCAGCAGTTACCCCGGGACTCCGAAAGGGAAATACAATGAGCAGTTCTTC
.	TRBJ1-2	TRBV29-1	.	CSVEGWSLEANYGYTF	TGCAGCGTTGAGGGCTGGTCCCTTGAGGCTAACTATGGCTACACCTTC
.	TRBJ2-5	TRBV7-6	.	CASSFRTTRETQYF	TGTGCCAGCAGCTTTCGGACCACCAGGGAGACCCAGTACTTC
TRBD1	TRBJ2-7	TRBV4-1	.	CASSQGIGQGEQYF	TGCGCCAGCAGCCAAGGTATTGGACAGGGGGAGCAGTACTTC